Listed below are T cell receptor beta chains from one sample, sequenced in a study of blood T cell repertoires in COVID-19. Here immunoSEQ multiplex PCR was the method, and the copy in TCRdb shows in-frame clones only, minus some. The data show around 130,000 clones, roughly four fifths seen once. The sequencing input was peripheral blood. Receptors were obtained from a woman aged 45-60 years with acute or convalescent COVID-19. CDR3s include the opening cysteine and the closing phenylalanine or tryptophan. Each record gives: clone size, CDR3 length, D gene, V gene, J gene, CDR3 protein, CDR3 DNA. A D gene is named only where the DNA matches it firmly. Rows may omit the clone size; those that give it use once, few, many or a size class.

-	16	TRBD1	TRBV18	TRBJ2-7	CASSGAGTGGAYEQYF	TGTGCCAGCTCAGGTGCCGGGACAGGGGGAGCCTACGAGCAGTACTTC
many	13	-	TRBV12-3/TRBV12-4	TRBJ1-1	CASSPRAGTEAFF	TGTGCCAGCAGCCCCAGGGCGGGAACTGAAGCTTTCTTT
-	13	-	TRBV2	TRBJ2-3	CASSGEKLNTQYF	TGTGCCAGCAGTGGTGAGAAACTCAATACGCAGTATTTT
-	15	-	TRBV29-1	TRBJ1-2	CSVDGGARGLYGYTF	TGCAGCGTTGATGGGGGAGCCAGGGGCCTCTATGGCTACACCTTC
-	12	-	TRBV12-3/TRBV12-4	TRBJ1-1	CASSLGNAEAFF	TGTGCCAGCAGTTTAGGTAACGCGGAAGCTTTCTTT
-	14	-	TRBV12-5	TRBJ1-1	CASGTPRGGTEAFF	TGTGCTAGTGGTACCCCGCGGGGTGGCACTGAAGCTTTCTTT
-	17	-	TRBV30	TRBJ1-3	CAWSVQVGWHSGNTIYF	TGTGCCTGGAGTGTACAGGTTGGATGGCACTCTGGAAACACCATATATTTT
few	16	TRBD1	TRBV5-4	TRBJ2-2	CASSLLDRGPAGELFF	TGTGCCAGCAGCTTGTTGGACAGGGGACCTGCCGGGGAGCTGTTTTTT
-	14	-	TRBV19	TRBJ1-1	CASTFTDRGTEAFF	TGTGCCAGTACTTTCACGGACCGGGGCACTGAAGCTTTCTTT
-	14	-	TRBV18	TRBJ2-2	CASSRDLVAGELFF	TGTGCCAGCTCGCGAGACCTAGTAGCCGGGGAGCTGTTTTTT
-	14	-	TRBV5-1	TRBJ2-5	CASSFGTLQETQYF	TGCGCCAGCAGCTTCGGGACATTGCAAGAGACCCAGTACTTC
-	14	-	TRBV2	TRBJ1-2	CASREQGNGYGYTF	TGTGCCAGCAGAGAGCAGGGGAACGGCTATGGCTACACCTTC
-	14	-	TRBV5-1	TRBJ1-2	CASSFSTENYGYTF	TGCGCCAGCAGCTTTTCTACGGAGAACTATGGCTACACCTTC
-	16	-	TRBV24-1	TRBJ2-2	CATSDSDGVSTGELFF	TGTGCCACCAGTGATTCAGACGGGGTGAGCACCGGGGAGCTGTTTTTT
-	15	TRBD1	TRBV6-5	TRBJ1-5	CASSLDRGRNQPQHF	TGTGCCAGCAGCTTGGACAGGGGTCGCAATCAGCCCCAGCATTTT
-	15	-	TRBV18	TRBJ1-5	CASSPGGNSNQPQHF	TGTGCCAGCTCACCTGGGGGGAATAGCAATCAGCCCCAGCATTTT
-	14	TRBD1	TRBV6-5	TRBJ1-1	CASKEGQRYTEAFF	TGTGCCAGCAAGGAGGGACAGCGATACACTGAAGCTTTCTTT
few	17	TRBD1	TRBV4-1	TRBJ1-1	CASSQDGTELIITEAFF	TGCGCCAGCAGCCAAGATGGGACAGAACTTATAATCACTGAAGCTTTCTTT
-	11	-	TRBV29-1	TRBJ1-2	CSVNTGSGYTF	TGCAGCGTTAACACAGGGAGCGGCTACACCTTC
-	12	-	TRBV3-1/TRBV3-2	TRBJ1-2	CASLGGGDGYTF	TGTGCCAGCCTAGGGGGGGGCGACGGCTACACCTTC
-	16	TRBD1	TRBV7-9	TRBJ2-2	CASSLAPGQAFGELFF	TGTGCCAGCAGCTTAGCGCCGGGACAGGCGTTCGGGGAGCTGTTTTTT
-	14	-	TRBV2	TRBJ1-5	CASSRNSPNQPQHF	TGTGCCAGCAGTCGAAACTCTCCCAATCAGCCCCAGCATTTT
-	18	-	TRBV28	TRBJ1-6	CASSFGVDPRGGNSPLHF	TGTGCCAGCAGTTTCGGTGTTGATCCCAGGGGTGGAAATTCACCCCTCCACTTT
-	15	TRBD1	TRBV5-6	TRBJ1-3	CASSRLDRGENTIYF	TGTGCCAGCAGCAGACTCGACAGGGGTGAAAACACCATATATTTT
few	15	TRBD2	TRBV29-1	TRBJ2-3	CSVSRTSGVLDTQYF	TGCAGCGTTAGCCGGACTAGCGGGGTATTGGATACGCAGTATTTT
-	12	-	TRBV29-1	TRBJ2-4	CSALVASNIQYF	TGCAGCGCCCTCGTAGCATCGAACATTCAGTACTTC
-	15	TRBD1	TRBV5-1	TRBJ1-5	CASSPGTAPDQPQHF	TGCGCCAGCAGCCCCGGGACAGCACCAGATCAGCCCCAGCATTTT
once	16	TRBD2	TRBV7-8	TRBJ2-1	CASKRPAGGPYNEQFF	TGTGCCAGCAAACGGCCGGCGGGGGGCCCCTACAATGAGCAGTTCTTC
once	13	-	TRBV29-1	TRBJ1-2	CSVESLRDYGYTF	TGCAGCGTTGAATCCCTCAGGGACTATGGCTACACCTTC
-	14	TRBD1	TRBV30	TRBJ1-2	CAWTRTGWDYGYTF	TGTGCCTGGACTAGGACAGGGTGGGACTATGGCTACACCTTC
-	13	TRBD1	TRBV24-1	TRBJ1-2	CATSEETGSGYTF	TGTGCCACCAGTGAGGAGACAGGGTCTGGCTACACCTTC
-	14	-	TRBV27	TRBJ1-4	CASSGSSGEEKLFF	TGTGCCAGCAGTGGATCCTCGGGGGAGGAAAAACTGTTTTTT
-	17	-	TRBV28	TRBJ1-2	CASSLTGAGAFNYGYTF	TGTGCCAGCAGCCTAACCGGGGCAGGGGCGTTTAACTATGGCTACACCTTC
-	17	-	TRBV5-1	TRBJ2-1	CASSLVAGAGSYNEQFF	TGCGCCAGCAGCTTGGTTGCAGGGGCAGGCTCCTACAATGAGCAGTTCTTC
-	14	-	TRBV5-1	TRBJ1-6	CASSAGQNNSPLHF	TGCGCCAGCAGCGCCGGACAGAATAATTCACCCCTCCACTTT
-	15	TRBD1	TRBV9	TRBJ1-2	CASSAHRGPSGGYTF	TGTGCCAGCAGCGCACACAGGGGTCCCTCGGGAGGCTACACCTTC
-	15	TRBD1	TRBV2	TRBJ1-6	CASSVGQVNNSPLHF	TGTGCCAGCAGTGTTGGACAGGTGAATAATTCACCCCTCCACTTT
few	16	-	TRBV19	TRBJ1-5	CASSTVQSYSNQPQHF	TGTGCCAGTAGTACGGTACAGTCCTATAGCAATCAGCCCCAGCATTTT
-	15	-	TRBV29-1	TRBJ1-2	CSVAQAGSKMYGYTF	TGCAGCGTTGCCCAGGCGGGATCGAAGATGTATGGCTACACCTTC
many	16	-	TRBV2	TRBJ2-7	CASRQHQTGTSYEQYF	TGTGCCAGCAGACAACATCAGACAGGAACCTCCTACGAGCAGTACTTC
-	19	-	TRBV5-8	TRBJ1-1	CASSLARGFAQDMNTEAFF	TGTGCCAGCAGCTTGGCGAGGGGGTTCGCCCAAGATATGAACACTGAAGCTTTCTTT
-	14	-	TRBV3-1/TRBV3-2	TRBJ1-1	CASSQETTNTEAFF	TGTGCCAGCAGCCAAGAGACAACGAACACTGAAGCTTTCTTT